This TCR beta chain was retrieved from a study of metastatic and nonmetastatic thyroid tumors. Study summary: Malignant thyroid and benign thyroid patients provided blood and tumor or nodule tissue whose repertoires were compared. Findings and limits, study-wide: The reported finding was significantly higher TCR beta diversity in malignant thyroid tumors relative to benign nodules, in blood and tumor.

Trimming removed 5 bases from V and 6 bases from J; junction bases left unmatched: 15. The CDR3 loop spans 18 amino acids. Germline CDR1 SGHVS, CDR2 FQNEAQ. Under the authors' procedure: What underpinned the distant-metastasis classifier for papillary thyroid cancer was the set of CDR3 differences across clinicopathological groups. With MiXCR, TCRdb reprocessed the PCR reads. TCRdb's processing, not the study's, gives the V and J calls here. The table lists roughly 83,000 clones, under 15% of them singletons. Patients were all untreated before their thyroid surgery. This clone was seen repeatedly, ten times or more. No antigen is known for it.

Sequencing used blood. The chain combines TRBV7-8 with TRBJ2-2; 10 positions match TRBD1. This TCR derives from a female donor with papillary thyroid cancer or a benign thyroid nodule (not recorded which). Some clones in this sample may be carry-over from other donors' samples. CDR3 sequence reads: CASSAHLLPGQGSGELFF. The CDR3 region has the DNA TGTGCCAGCAGCGCACACTTACTTCCGGGACAGGGGTCCGGGGAGCTGTTTTTT. The whole variable domain, remainder taken from reference TRBV7-8 and TRBJ2-2, is GAGVSQSPRYKVAKRGQDVALRCDPISGHVSLFWYQQALGQGPEFLTYFQNEAQLDKSGLPSDRFFAERPEGSVSTLKIQRTQQEDSAVYLCASSAHLLPGQGSGELFFGEGSRLTVL.